Listed below are T cell receptor beta chains from one sample, sequenced in a study of OX40 agonist ivuxolimab in advanced cancers. Profiling relied on immunoSEQ multiplex PCR, and the TCRdb table lists in-frame clones only, not all of them. The table includes almost 20,000 clones, approximately 83% detected once. Sequencing was performed on CD4+ or CD8+ T cells sorted from blood, taken in a trial of the OX40 agonist ivuxolimab. The receptors were gathered from an adult with an advanced solid tumor such as melanoma, head and neck, liver or kidney cancer. CDR3s include the opening cysteine and the closing phenylalanine or tryptophan. The D gene is left open where the match is weak. Expanded clones are given a class, and other clones once, few, many or no size at all.

TRBJ2-2 TRBV27 - - TGTGCCAGCAGCGATACCTTCACCGGGGAGCTGTTTTTT CASSDTFTGELFF
TRBJ2-3 TRBV27 - - TGTGCCAGCAGTTTAATCAGGGTGGATACGCAGTATTTT CASSLIRVDTQYF
TRBJ2-1 TRBV6-4 - TRBD2 TGTGCCAGCAGTGACTATACTAGCGGGTCCTACAATGAGCAGTTCTTC CASSDYTSGSYNEQFF
TRBJ1-5 TRBV19 medium-sized - TGTGCCAGTAGTATGCAGGGCCCGAAGCCCCAGCATTTT CASSMQGPKPQHF
TRBJ1-1 TRBV7-8 - - TGTGCCAGCAGCTTAGTGGGGAGGCCTGAAGCTTTCTTT CASSLVGRPEAFF
TRBJ1-5 TRBV4-1 - - TGCGCCAGCAGCCAAGGTGCAGGGAGCAATCAGCCCCAGCATTTT CASSQGAGSNQPQHF
TRBJ2-7 TRBV30 - - TGTGCCTGGAGTGGTTTGCGAGGTTACGAGCAGTACTTC CAWSGLRGYEQYF
TRBJ2-7 TRBV29-1 - - TGCAGCGTGTCGGACGGGTCCTACGAGCAGTACTTC CSVSDGSYEQYF
TRBJ1-1 TRBV4-1 - - TGCGCCAGCAGAAACAGAGGTCAAGAAGCTTTCTTT CASRNRGQEAFF
TRBJ1-3 TRBV7-2 - - TGTGCCAGCATCGGGACCAAGGAGAACACCATATATTTT CASIGTKENTIYF
TRBJ2-4 TRBV6-6 - - TGTGCCAGCAGGTCGCAAAACATTCAGTACTTC CASRSQNIQYF
TRBJ2-2 TRBV7-6 - - TGTGCCAGCAGCTTTTTCGACACCGGGGAGCTGTTTTTT CASSFFDTGELFF
TRBJ2-7 TRBV7-8 - TRBD2 TGTGCCAGCAGCTTACAAACTAGCGGCTACGAGCAGTACTTC CASSLQTSGYEQYF
TRBJ2-1 TRBV9 - TRBD2 TGTGCCAGCAACCCTAGCGGGGGAAACAATGAGCAGTTCTTC CASNPSGGNNEQFF
TRBJ1-1 TRBV5-4 - - TGTGCCAGCAGAAGGGTGTGGAACACTGAAGCTTTCTTT CASRRVWNTEAFF
TRBJ2-2 TRBV4-2 - TRBD2 TGTGCCAGCAGCCAAGAACTACTAGCGGGATTAGTAGGGGAGCTGTTTTTT CASSQELLAGLVGELFF
TRBJ1-1 TRBV9 few - TGTGCCAGCAGCGTAGCGGTACAGATGAACACTGAAGCTTTCTTT CASSVAVQMNTEAFF
TRBJ2-4 TRBV28 once - TGTGCCAGCAGTCCCCCCGAGGGGGTAGCCAAAAACATTCAGTACTTC CASSPPEGVAKNIQYF
TRBJ1-1 TRBV2 - TRBD1 TGTGCCAGCAGGCCGGGACAGGGGAACACTGAAGCTTTCTTT CASRPGQGNTEAFF
TRBJ1-1 TRBV5-4 - - TGTGCCAGCAGCCCCGCCGGCACTGAAGCTTTCTTT CASSPAGTEAFF
TRBJ1-2 TRBV9 - - TGTGCCAGCAGCGTAGACCCAGGGGCTAACTATGGCTACACCTTC CASSVDPGANYGYTF
TRBJ1-4 TRBV7-6 - - TGTGCCAGCAGCTTTGAAATGCCCAGGGGCCCTTCAACTAATGAAAAACTGTTTTTT CASSFEMPRGPSTNEKLFF
TRBJ1-6 TRBV27 - - TGTGCCAGCAGTTTTTGGGGGGCGGGGGGTTCACCCCTCCACTTT CASSFWGAGGSPLHF
TRBJ2-7 TRBV29-1 - TRBD2 TGCAGCGTTAATGGGGGGGACGGGCCCTCCTACGAGCAGTACTTC CSVNGGDGPSYEQYF
TRBJ1-5 TRBV2 once TRBD1 TGTGCCAGCAGTAGGACAGGGGGCAATCAGCCCCAGCATTTT CASSRTGGNQPQHF
TRBJ2-7 TRBV15 once TRBD1 TGTGCCACCAGCCTGGACAGGGCCTACGAGCAGTACTTC CATSLDRAYEQYF
TRBJ2-7 TRBV7-4 - TRBD2 TGTGCCAGCACCCCCCTCCCGCCGACTAGCGACAAACCCTACGAGCAGTACTTC CASTPLPPTSDKPYEQYF
TRBJ1-1 TRBV30 - - TGTGCCTGGAGTGTAGGGGCAGGGAACACTGAAGCTTTCTTT CAWSVGAGNTEAFF
TRBJ2-1 TRBV19 - TRBD2 TGTGCCAGTAGTGGGGTGAGCGGGGGAAATGAGCAGTTCTTC CASSGVSGGNEQFF
TRBJ1-1 TRBV15 - - TGTGCCACCAGCACATGGGATTCGATGAACACTGAAGCTTTCTTT CATSTWDSMNTEAFF
TRBJ1-6 TRBV28 - - TGTGCCAGCAGTTTATCGCCCGGGACCTATTCACCCCTCCACTTT CASSLSPGTYSPLHF
TRBJ2-1 TRBV6-1 - TRBD1 TGTGCCAGCAGTTGGACAGGGCCCAATGAGCAGTTCTTC CASSWTGPNEQFF
TRBJ1-1 TRBV6-6 - - TGTGCCAGCAAGGCTACAGTGGGCACTGAAGCTTTCTTT CASKATVGTEAFF